Here is one T cell receptor (beta chain) with its context. Its antigen is currently unknown. This sample was taken from a study of CD8+ T cells in alopecia areata. Extraction of RNA preceded its reverse transcription into cDNA, which served as the sequencing template. The protocol was immunoSEQ multiplex PCR, while the TCRdb copy is restricted to in-frame clones and leaves out a portion. The profile shows roughly 150,000 clones, roughly 50% of them singletons. The V end was cut by 0 bases, the J end by 2 bases, with 6 bases between. The CDR3 spans 14 residues. Germline loops: CDR1 MGHRA, CDR2 YSYEKL. Whole-study findings and limits: Lesional tissue from the scalp (especially in alopecia totalis/universalis) showed higher clonality than normal scalp. When scalp samples are sequenced, resident alphabeta T cells of normal skin are also captured.

Sample: CD4+ T cells sorted from blood. This receptor was obtained from a human donor in good health. The genes are TRBV4-1 and TRBJ2-3, with D perhaps matching TRBD1 or TRBD2 (5 bases each). CDR3 sequence: CASSQEGDTDTQYF. CDR3 sequence (DNA): TGCGCCAGCAGCCAAGAGGGGGACACAGATACGCAGTATTTT.